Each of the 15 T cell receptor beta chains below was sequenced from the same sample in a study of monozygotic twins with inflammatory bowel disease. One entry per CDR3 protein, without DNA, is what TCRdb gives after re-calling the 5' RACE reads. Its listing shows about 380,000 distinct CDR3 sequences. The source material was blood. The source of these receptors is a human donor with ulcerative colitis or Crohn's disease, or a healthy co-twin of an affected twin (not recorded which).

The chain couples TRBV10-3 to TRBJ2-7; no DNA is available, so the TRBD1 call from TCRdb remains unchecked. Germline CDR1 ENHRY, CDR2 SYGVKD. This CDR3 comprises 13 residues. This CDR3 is CAISGGVSSEQYF.

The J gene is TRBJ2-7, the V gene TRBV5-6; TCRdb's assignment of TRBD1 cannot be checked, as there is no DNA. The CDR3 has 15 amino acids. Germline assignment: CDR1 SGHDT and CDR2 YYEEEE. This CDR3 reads CASSLDGTGRYEQYF.

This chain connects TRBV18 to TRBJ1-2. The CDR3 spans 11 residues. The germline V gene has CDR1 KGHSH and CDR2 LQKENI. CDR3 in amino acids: CASSPGNGYTF.

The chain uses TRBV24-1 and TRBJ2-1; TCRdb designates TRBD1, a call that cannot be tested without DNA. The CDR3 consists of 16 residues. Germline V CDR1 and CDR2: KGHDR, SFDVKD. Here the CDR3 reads CATSDATGGIYNEQFF.

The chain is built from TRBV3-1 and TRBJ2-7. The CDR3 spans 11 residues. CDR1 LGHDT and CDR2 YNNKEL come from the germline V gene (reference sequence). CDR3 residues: CASSHWTEQYF.

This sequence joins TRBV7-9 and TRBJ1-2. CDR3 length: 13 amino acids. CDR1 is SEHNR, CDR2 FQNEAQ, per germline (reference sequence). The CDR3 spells CASSLQDCYGYTF.

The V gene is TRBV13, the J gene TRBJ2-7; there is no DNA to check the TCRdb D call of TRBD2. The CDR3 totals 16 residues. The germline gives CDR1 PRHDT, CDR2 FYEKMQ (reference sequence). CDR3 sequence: CASSLGGLGRSYEQYF.

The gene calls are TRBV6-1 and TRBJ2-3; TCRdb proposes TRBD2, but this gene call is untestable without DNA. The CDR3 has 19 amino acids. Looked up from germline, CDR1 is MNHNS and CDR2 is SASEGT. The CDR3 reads CASSETGLAGGLTTDTQYF.

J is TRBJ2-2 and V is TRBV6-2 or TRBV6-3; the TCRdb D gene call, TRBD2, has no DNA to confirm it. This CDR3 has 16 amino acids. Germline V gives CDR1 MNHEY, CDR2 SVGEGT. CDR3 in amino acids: CASSLWTSPTTGELFF.

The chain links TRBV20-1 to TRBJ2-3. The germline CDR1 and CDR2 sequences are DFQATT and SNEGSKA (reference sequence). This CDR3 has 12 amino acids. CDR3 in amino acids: CSATPGIDTQYF.

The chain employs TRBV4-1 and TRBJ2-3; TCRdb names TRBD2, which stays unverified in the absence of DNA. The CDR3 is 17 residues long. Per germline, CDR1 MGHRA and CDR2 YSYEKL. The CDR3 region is CASSQEGGTYSTDTQYF.

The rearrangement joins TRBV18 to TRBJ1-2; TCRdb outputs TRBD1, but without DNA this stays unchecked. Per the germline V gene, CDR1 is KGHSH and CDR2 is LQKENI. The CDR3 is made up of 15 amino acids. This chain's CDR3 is CASSPSRTGDYGYTF.

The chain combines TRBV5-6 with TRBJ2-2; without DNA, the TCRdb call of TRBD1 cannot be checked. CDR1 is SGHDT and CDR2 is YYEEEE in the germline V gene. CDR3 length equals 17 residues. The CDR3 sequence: CASSSISRGQNTGELFF.

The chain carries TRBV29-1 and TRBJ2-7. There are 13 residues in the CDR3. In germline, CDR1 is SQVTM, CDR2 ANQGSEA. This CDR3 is CSALTSVDYEQYF.

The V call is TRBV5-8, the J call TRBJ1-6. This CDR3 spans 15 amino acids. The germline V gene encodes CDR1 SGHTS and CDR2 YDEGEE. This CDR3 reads CASSPGDLINSPLHF.